The 18 T cell receptor beta chains reported below all come from one sample, sequenced in a study of blood T cell repertoires in COVID-19. Libraries were prepared by immunoSEQ multiplex PCR; TCRdb keeps only in-frame clonotypes and omits some of them. The data show hundreds of thousands of clones, 70% to 90% seen once. Sequencing was performed on peripheral blood. These receptors originate from a man aged 18 to 29 with active or convalescent COVID-19.

The chain uses TRBV27 and TRBJ1-4; D gene unclear. CDR1 and CDR2 (germline): MNHEY, SMNVEV (reference sequence). The CDR3 covers 12 residues. The V and J ends lost 8 bases and 7 bases respectively, with 11 bases between them. The chain's CDR3 is CASGRPPEKLFF. DNA for the CDR3: TGTGCCAGCGGCCGCCCACCTGAAAAACTGTTTTTT.

The chain uses TRBV30 and TRBJ1-4; 11 nucleotides align to TRBD1. CDR3 size: 14 residues. The V and J ends lost 7 bases and 0 bases, in that order; junction bases with no gene match: 1. CDR1 is GTSNPN and CDR2 is SVGIG in the germline V gene (reference sequence). The CDR3 bases are TGTGCCTCGGACAGGGGGCCAACTAATGAAAAACTGTTTTTT. Translating it yields CASDRGPTNEKLFF.

J is TRBJ2-1 and V is TRBV5-5; tentatively, D is TRBD1 (5 bases). CDR1 SGHKS and CDR2 YYEKEE come from the germline V gene (reference sequence). This CDR3 is 13 amino acids long. V shed 2 bases and J shed 8 bases, with 11 bases lying between them. This CDR3 is CASSFYQGHEQFF. The CDR3 DNA reads as TGTGCCAGCAGCTTTTATCAGGGCCATGAGCAGTTCTTC.

V and J are TRBV7-3 and TRBJ2-1; the match to TRBD2 covers 7 bases. V dropped 5 bases and J dropped 6; count of bases not matched to a gene: 10. CDR1 and CDR2 from the germline V gene are SGHTA and FQGTGA. CDR3 size: 15 residues. CDR3 nucleotide sequence: TGTGCCAGCAGCCCCATCGGGGGGACGGGCAATGAGCAGTTCTTC. Translation: CASSPIGGTGNEQFF.

This CDR3 reads CASSLPPGTSGRRETASYEQYF. In DNA form, the CDR3 reads TGTGCCAGCAGCTTACCCCCCGGGACTAGCGGGAGGCGAGAAACGGCCTCCTACGAGCAGTACTTC. V usage is TRBV6-6 and J usage is TRBJ2-7; 15 bases agree with TRBD2. There are 22 residues in the CDR3. V lost 6 bases to trimming and J lost 0 bases; unmatched junction nucleotides: 21. From germline, CDR1 is MNHNY and CDR2 SVGAGI (reference sequence).

This chain uses TRBV19 with TRBJ1-5, with 8 bases fitting TRBD1. The trim removed 6 bases at V and 0 bases at J, leaving 7 bases unmatched. The CDR3 loop spans 16 amino acids. Per germline, CDR1 LNHDA and CDR2 SQIVND (reference sequence). The CDR3 spells CASRQGAKYSNQPQHF. CDR3 coding DNA: TGTGCCAGTAGGCAGGGGGCTAAATATAGCAATCAGCCCCAGCATTTT.

This clone was counted a few times. The genes are TRBV7-9 and TRBJ2-7, with TRBD1 matching over 7 bases. The germline V gene has CDR1 SEHNR and CDR2 FQNEAQ (reference sequence). V was pared by 1 base and J by 2 bases, with 8 bases of the junction left unmatched. There are 16 residues in the CDR3. CDR3 residues: CASSLVLRQGAYEQYF. In nucleotides, the CDR3 is TGTGCCAGCAGCTTAGTGCTGCGGCAGGGGGCCTACGAGCAGTACTTC.

The CDR3 DNA is TGTGCCAGTTCGCGGGCATCCTACTACGAGCAGTACTTC. It codes for CASSRASYYEQYF. This rearrangement joins TRBV3-1 (or the pseudogene TRBV3-2) to TRBJ2-7; possibly TRBD2 for D (5 bases). The CDR3 runs to 13 residues. The V gene's germline CDR1 is LGHDT and CDR2 YNNKEL (reference sequence). Trimming left V 9 bases short and J 3 bases short, with 15 bases between.

This chain connects TRBV30 to TRBJ1-1, with 7 nucleotides matching TRBD1. Unmatched junction bases numbered 3, after V lost 3 bases and J lost 2 bases. The CDR3 sequence is 13 residues long. The germline gives CDR1 GTSNPN, CDR2 SVGIG (reference sequence). This CDR3 reads CAWRGTDNTEAFF. CDR3 nucleotides: TGTGCCTGGAGAGGGACAGATAACACTGAAGCTTTCTTT.

The chain links TRBV5-4 to TRBJ1-2; D is unresolved. V was pared by 1 base and J by 5 bases, with 18 bases between. CDR3 length equals 16 residues. CDR1 and CDR2 from the germline V gene are SGHNT and YYREEE (reference sequence). The CDR3 bases are TGTGCCAGCAGCTTGAGTAGAGGAGCGGTTGGGTATGGCTACACCTTC. Protein sequence: CASSLSRGAVGYGYTF.

The chain links TRBV21-1 to TRBJ2-3; the D call TRBD2 from the table was never checked on the DNA. TRBV21-1 is given as a pseudogene. CDR3 length equals 13 residues. In nucleotides, the CDR3 is TGTGCCAGCAGCAAAGTAAGCACAGATACGCAGTATTTT. Translated, it gives CASSKVSTDTQYF.

This clone was detected once. The rearrangement links TRBV6-2 or TRBV6-3 to TRBJ2-3, with D possibly matching TRBD2 (6 bases). Germline values: CDR1 MNHEY, CDR2 SVGEGT. The CDR3 loop spans 16 amino acids. V was clipped by 3 bases and J by 6 bases, with 19 bases between them. The CDR3 DNA reads as TGTGCCAGCAGTTATGACCCCCTTCTAGCGTCGGATACGCAGTATTTT. Its translation: CASSYDPLLASDTQYF.

This sequence joins TRBV27 and TRBJ2-4; 9 positions agree with TRBD2. The CDR3 loop spans 17 amino acids. The germline CDR1 and CDR2 sequences are MNHEY and SMNVEV (reference sequence). The V and J ends lost 4 bases and 0 bases, in that order; junction bases with no gene match: 7. This chain's CDR3 is CASSSLAGALAKNIQYF. The CDR3 coding sequence is TGTGCCAGCAGTTCCTTAGCGGGAGCGTTAGCCAAAAACATTCAGTACTTC.

The chain employs TRBV27 and TRBJ1-1; D unclear. V gave up 2 bases and J gave up 1 base, with 8 bases separating them. This CDR3 contains 14 residues. Germline assignment: CDR1 MNHEY and CDR2 SMNVEV (reference sequence). The CDR3: CASSLGHPNTEAFF. The CDR3 DNA reads TGTGCCAGCAGTTTAGGCCACCCGAACACTGAAGCTTTCTTT.

The chain links TRBV3-1 (or the pseudogene TRBV3-2) to TRBJ1-1; 7 nucleotides match TRBD1. Per germline, CDR1 LGHDT and CDR2 YNNKEL (reference sequence). There are 16 residues in the CDR3. The V gene end was trimmed by 4 bases and the J gene end by 4 bases; junction bases not matched to a gene: 12. The CDR3 loop is CASSLRFDRVSTEAFF. Written as DNA, the CDR3 is TGTGCCAGCAGCCTTAGATTCGACAGGGTATCCACTGAAGCTTTCTTT.

The genes are TRBV29-1 and TRBJ2-7, with D possibly matching TRBD2 (6 bases). Trimming stripped 0 bases from V and 0 bases from J, with 12 bases between. The CDR3 runs 15 residues. Per germline, CDR1 SQVTM and CDR2 ANQGSEA. CDR3: CSVEDLGGSSYEQYF. CDR3 sequence (DNA): TGCAGCGTTGAAGATCTGGGGGGTTCCTCCTACGAGCAGTACTTC.

V and J are TRBV6-2 or TRBV6-3 and TRBJ2-2, with 9 positions matching TRBD1. The CDR3 loop spans 14 amino acids. V lost 6 bases and J lost 5; bases outside the gene matches: 4. In germline, CDR1 is MNHEY, CDR2 SVGEGT. CDR3 DNA: TGTGCCAGCAGCGGGACAGGGTTAACCGGGGAGCTGTTTTTT. It is translated as CASSGTGLTGELFF.

The V gene is TRBV25-1, the J gene TRBJ1-1, with 9 bases that match TRBD1. CDR3 size: 18 residues. The germline V gene encodes CDR1 MGHDK and CDR2 SYGVNS. Trimming cost V 1 base and J 3 bases; bases outside gene matches: 12. The CDR3 protein is CASSELVGTGLSDTEAFF. DNA for the CDR3: TGTGCCAGCAGTGAATTAGTCGGGACAGGGCTGTCGGACACTGAAGCTTTCTTT.